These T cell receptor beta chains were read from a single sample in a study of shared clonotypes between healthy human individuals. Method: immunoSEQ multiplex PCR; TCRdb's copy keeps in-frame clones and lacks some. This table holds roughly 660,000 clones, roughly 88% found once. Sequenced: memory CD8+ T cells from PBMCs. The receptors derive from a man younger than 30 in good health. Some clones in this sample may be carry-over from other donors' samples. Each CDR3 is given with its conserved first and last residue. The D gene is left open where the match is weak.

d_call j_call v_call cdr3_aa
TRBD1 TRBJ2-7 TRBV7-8 CASSSGPGTGVHEQYF
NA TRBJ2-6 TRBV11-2 CASSAGVGANVLTF
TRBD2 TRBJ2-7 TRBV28 CASSTGGILNEQYF
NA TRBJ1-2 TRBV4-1 CASSQTSSLYGYTF
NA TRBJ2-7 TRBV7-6 CASSLLQPPNEQYF
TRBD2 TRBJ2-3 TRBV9 CASSVDGRKTDTQYF
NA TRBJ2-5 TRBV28 CASSFSTGEGETQYF
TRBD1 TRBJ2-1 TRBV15 CATSRDLSRDRGQQFF
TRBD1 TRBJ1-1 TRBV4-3 CASSQEGTGNTEAFF
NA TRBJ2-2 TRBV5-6 CASSLLAATETTGELFF